This T cell receptor (beta chain) was recorded in a study of a mutant IDH1 vaccine in newly diagnosed glioma (TCRdb year 2021). The study in broad terms: In the chemotherapy-containing groups, vaccination started alongside temozolomide cycles, whereas in patients who had radiotherapy alone it started 4-6 weeks after radiotherapy. Peripheral blood was collected at six visits: V03 (baseline), V05, V07, V10, V12 and V13. Visit V12 was the week-35 safety follow-up and visit V13 was the week-47 end of study. For exploratory analyses, longitudinal TCRB deep sequencing was carried out in 25 treated patients wherever samples were available. Before enrollment, most patients had been given radiochemotherapy with temozolomide as standard therapy, while the rest had received either radiotherapy alone or temozolomide alone. Of the approximately 32 treated patients, approximately 62% were male and approximately 40% were female, and the mean age was roughly 38 years.

Here is what the overall study found, with its caveats: Pseudoprogression appeared unrelated to alterations in the top peripheral T cell clonotypes detected by TCRB sequencing. Selection of PBMC samples for TCRB deep sequencing was based on availability. Immune responses induced by the vaccine were seen in around 94% of patients across multiple MHC alleles. The authors stated that sample limitations prevented analyses of patient blood samples from being reproduced.

The protocol used for the library was the immunoSEQ multiplex PCR assay. The hsTCRB Kit was used according to the manufacturer's protocol to amplify rearranged TCR beta chain sequences. An Illumina MiSeq was used to sequence the TCRB libraries. The paper's processing steps were these. The proprietary platform of the kit vendor was used for demultiplexing, trimming and gene mapping. This immuneACCESS table, as held by TCRdb, lists in-frame sequences with V and J called but not all clones. Of the missing ones, under half trace to an unresolved V gene in checked studies; the others have no known cause. The V and J calls and the clone size are those of that table, but D and trimming were determined from the DNA. The sample data list more than 40,000 clones, and 88% of these were observed just once. 5.7% of the sample is taken by the ten largest. This specimen's time point label, per the study, means: week 35, safety follow-up. Each vaccine dose, consisting of 300 ug of a 20-mer mutant IDH1 peptide in Montanide, was administered subcutaneously with topical imiquimod. Across visits V03 through V10, patients got a total of eight vaccinations, given in weeks 1, 3, 5, 7, 11, 15, 19 and 23. All donors had newly diagnosed IDH1-mutant astrocytomas of WHO grade 3 or 4 that showed loss of nuclear ATRX. The samples were drawn from NOA16, a multicentre, single-arm, open-label phase I trial in Germany that tested a mutant IDH1 peptide vaccine in humans for the first time. Genomic DNA for TCRB sequencing was extracted from EDTA blood using the DNeasy Blood and Tissue Kit.

The germline V gene encodes CDR1 SGHTA and CDR2 FQGNSA. From its cysteine to its phenylalanine, the CDR3 spans 14 amino acids. Just the 42-base CDR3 DNA is kept, in frame starting at base 1. Clipping removes 1 base from V and 12 bases from J, with 10 as the unmatched junction base count. Details on this clone: It has no known antigen specificity. Base qualities are not provided; no much larger clone lies one nucleotide away.

This clonotype was obtained from a woman between 40 and 55 years old with glioma. In this chain, TRBV7-2 is recombined with TRBJ2-7; 9 central bases correspond to TRBD2. Sequences were derived from PBMCs, sampled from a glioma patient whose treatment included an IDH1 peptide vaccine. The base sequence is TGTGCCAGCAGCTTAGAAGGGCGGGGGGGGCGTTTGTACTTC. This sequence encodes CASSLEGRGGRLYF.